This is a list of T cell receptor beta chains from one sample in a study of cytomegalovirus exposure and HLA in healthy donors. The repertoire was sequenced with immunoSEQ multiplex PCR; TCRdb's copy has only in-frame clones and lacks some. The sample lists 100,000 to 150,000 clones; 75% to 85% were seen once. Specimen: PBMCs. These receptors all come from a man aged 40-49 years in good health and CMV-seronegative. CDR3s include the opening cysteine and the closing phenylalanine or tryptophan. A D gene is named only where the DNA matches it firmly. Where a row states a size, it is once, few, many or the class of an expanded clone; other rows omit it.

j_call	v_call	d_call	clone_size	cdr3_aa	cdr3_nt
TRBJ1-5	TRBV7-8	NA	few	CASSPSHGTTEPQHF	TGTGCCAGCAGCCCGTCCCACGGGACAACGGAGCCCCAGCATTTT
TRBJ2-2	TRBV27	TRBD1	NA	CASSSQGAGELFF	TGTGCCAGCAGTTCGCAGGGGGCCGGGGAGCTGTTTTTT
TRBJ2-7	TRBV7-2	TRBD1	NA	CASSLGRDRAGEQYF	TGTGCCAGCAGCTTAGGAAGAGACAGGGCAGGCGAGCAGTACTTC
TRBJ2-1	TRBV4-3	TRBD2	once	CASSQDPSGGVGSYNEQFF	TGCGCCAGCAGCCAAGATCCTAGCGGGGGGGTCGGATCCTACAATGAGCAGTTCTTC
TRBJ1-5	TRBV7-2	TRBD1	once	CASSTQGAVYQPQHF	TGCGCCAGCAGTACACAGGGGGCAGTGTATCAGCCCCAGCATTTT
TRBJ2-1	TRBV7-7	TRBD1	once	CASSPVVSGQGIGEQFF	TGTGCCAGCAGCCCCGTAGTTTCGGGACAGGGAATTGGGGAGCAGTTCTTC
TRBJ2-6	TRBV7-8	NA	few	CASSLGRSSGANVLTF	TGTGCCAGCAGCTTAGGAAGGAGCTCTGGGGCCAACGTCCTGACTTTC
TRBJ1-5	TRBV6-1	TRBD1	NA	CASRGQGLNQPQHF	TGTGCCAGCAGGGGACAGGGGCTCAATCAGCCCCAGCATTTT
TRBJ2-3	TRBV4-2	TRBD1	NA	CASSQNRQGAGTDTQYF	TGTGCCAGCAGCCAAAATCGACAGGGGGCGGGAACAGATACGCAGTATTTT
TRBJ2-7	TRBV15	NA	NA	CATSRGGSRYPYEQYF	TGTGCCACCAGCAGGGGGGGAAGTAGATACCCCTACGAGCAGTACTTC
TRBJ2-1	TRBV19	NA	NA	CASSIQGSPYNEQFF	TGTGCCAGTAGTATCCAGGGGTCGCCATACAATGAGCAGTTCTTC
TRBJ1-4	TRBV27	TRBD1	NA	CASYLDRQGPEKLFF	TGTGCCAGCTACCTAGACCGACAGGGGCCTGAAAAACTGTTTTTT
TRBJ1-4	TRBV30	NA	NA	CLCQINEKLFF	TGTCTTTGTCAGATCAATGAAAAACTGTTTTTT
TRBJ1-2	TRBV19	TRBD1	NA	CASIPGQGIFYGYTF	TGTGCCAGTATCCCGGGACAGGGTATTTTCTATGGCTACACCTTC
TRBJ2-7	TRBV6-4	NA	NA	CASSDPRRGITSYEQYF	TGTGCCAGCAGTGACCCCCGACGGGGAATAACAAGCTACGAGCAGTACTTC
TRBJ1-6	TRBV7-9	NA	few	CSSSPSDLNQAYNSPLHF	TGTTCCAGCAGCCCTTCTGACCTAAATCAGGCCTATAATTCACCCCTCCACTTT
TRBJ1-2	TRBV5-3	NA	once	CAQQGYENYGYTF	TGTGCCCAACAGGGATACGAAAACTATGGCTACACCTTC
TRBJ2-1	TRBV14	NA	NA	CASSQTVSSYNEQFF	TGTGCCAGCAGCCAGACAGTTAGCTCCTACAATGAGCAGTTCTTC
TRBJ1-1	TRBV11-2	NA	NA	CASSLVRFNTEAFF	TGTGCCAGCAGCTTAGTTAGATTTAACACTGAAGCTTTCTTT
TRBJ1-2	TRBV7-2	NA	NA	CASSLGGRDGYTF	TGTGCCAGCAGCTTAGGCGGGAGGGATGGCTACACCTTC
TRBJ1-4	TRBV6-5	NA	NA	CASSPQWRERLFF	TGTGCCAGCAGTCCACAGTGGAGGGAGAGACTGTTTTTT
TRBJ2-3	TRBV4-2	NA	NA	CASSQGGDADTQYF	TGTGCCAGCAGCCAAGGGGGCGACGCAGATACGCAGTATTTT
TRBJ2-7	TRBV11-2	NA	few	CASSLQAAYEQYF	TGTGCCAGCAGCTTACAGGCAGCCTACGAGCAGTACTTC
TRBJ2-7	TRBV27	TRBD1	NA	CASSRQGAIHEQYF	TGTGCCAGCAGTCGACAGGGGGCAATCCACGAGCAGTACTTC
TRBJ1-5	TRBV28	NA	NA	CASSLTAPREPQHF	TGTGCCAGCAGTTTAACGGCCCCGAGGGAGCCCCAGCATTTT
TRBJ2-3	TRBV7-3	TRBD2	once	CASSPEGLHTDTQYF	TGTGCCAGCAGCCCAGAGGGACTACACACAGATACGCAGTATTTT
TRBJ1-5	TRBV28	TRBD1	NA	CASSFRDRGGQPQHF	TGTGCCAGCAGTTTCCGGGACAGGGGAGGTCAGCCCCAGCATTTT
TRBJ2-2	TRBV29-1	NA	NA	CSVVVGTGELFF	TGCAGCGTTGTGGTCGGCACCGGGGAGCTGTTTTTT
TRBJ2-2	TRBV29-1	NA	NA	CSVGTGVNTGELFF	TGCAGCGTTGGTACCGGGGTGAACACCGGGGAGCTGTTTTTT
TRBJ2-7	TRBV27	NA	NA	CASSLSLQGGGYEQYF	TGTGCCAGCAGTTTATCGCTACAGGGTGGGGGCTACGAGCAGTACTTC
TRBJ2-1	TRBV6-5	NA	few	CASSWGPYNEQFF	TGTGCCAGCAGTTGGGGCCCGTACAATGAGCAGTTCTTC
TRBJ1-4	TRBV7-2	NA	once	CASSLVSSREKLFF	TGTGCCAGCAGCTTAGTATCCTCGCGCGAAAAACTGTTTTTT
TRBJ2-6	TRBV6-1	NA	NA	CASSVLAPRGSGANVLTF	TGTGCCAGCAGTGTACTTGCCCCCCGGGGCTCTGGGGCCAACGTCCTGACTTTC
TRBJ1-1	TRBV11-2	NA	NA	CATQAWRAGRAF	TGTGCCACCCAAGCTTGGAGGGCGGGCAGGGCCTTT
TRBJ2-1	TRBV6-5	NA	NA	CASSPGREQFF	TGTGCCAGCAGTCCCGGGAGAGAGCAGTTCTTC